This TCR beta chain emerged from a study of human T cells and chemical hapten exposure. Study-wide background: Patch tests put 0.01% DPC on the upper back, read at 6 days.

Remarks on this clonotype: Its antigen is still unknown.

Study-level points and caveats: There was a positive correlation between PT1 expanded TCR counts and patch test score.

Trimming shortened V by 1 base and J by 7 bases, and 10 bases separated the two germline ends. The CDR3 runs 14 residues. This sample's time point: patch test 1, 2 weeks after DPC sensitization. Treatment given: therapeutic diphenylcyclopropenone sensitization with weekly scalp DPC. TCRdb reprocessed the RACE reads via MiXCR and lists one record per CDR3 protein. This sample has 95,000 to 130,000 distinct CDR3 sequences, with 9.5% to 13% found just once. The clonotype was recovered from a woman between 50 and 59 years old with alopecia areata. Some clones in this sample may be carry-over from other donors' samples. V gene TRBV12-3 or TRBV12-4 combines with J gene TRBJ1-4; a weak D match, TRBD1 (5 bases). This specimen consisted of whole blood, obtained in connection with sensitization to the hapten diphenylcyclopropenone (DPC). The CDR3 DNA is TGTGCCAGCAGTTTAGATAGGGGTCGTGAAAAACTGTTTTTT. It yields the protein CASSLDRGREKLFF.